This T cell receptor (beta chain) is from a study of T-cell memory formation after mild COVID-19. TCR alpha and TCR beta cDNA libraries carrying sample barcodes and UMIs were produced by 5'RACE using constant-segment primers. TCRdb called the 5' RACE reads again in MiXCR, with one record for every CDR3 protein. Of 470,000 or so distinct CDR3 sequences listed, about a sixth are singletons. This CDR3 has 14 residues. Looked up from germline, CDR1 is SEHNR and CDR2 is FQNEAQ (reference sequence). Trimming removed 8 bases from V and 10 bases from J; junction bases left unmatched: 13. The sample was PBMCs or a T cell subset sorted from them (not recorded which). The TCR sequence derives from a man between 18 and 35 years old who had mild COVID-19 (a few samples of this study predate the infection). Cell type and time point are not known. The chain joins TRBV7-9 to TRBJ2-1, with 8 bases that match TRBD1. The CDR3 spells CASGDMQGAEEQFF. The CDR3 DNA reads as TGTGCCAGCGGAGACATGCAGGGGGCGGAAGAGCAGTTCTTC.